The rows below give T cell receptor beta chains drawn from one sample of a study of blood T cell repertoires in COVID-19. Profiling relied on immunoSEQ multiplex PCR, and the TCRdb table lists in-frame clones only, not all of them. The sample yields 100,000 or so clones, over 80% seen once. Sequencing input: peripheral blood. All receptors come from a woman aged 55-70 years with active COVID-19. CDR3s leave out the opening cysteine and the closing phenylalanine or tryptophan.

v_gene: TRBV15; CDR3aa: ATRLLAGGPYNEQF
v_gene: TRBV14; CDR3aa: ASSQDRAGTGEDTQY
v_gene: TRBV12-5; CDR3aa: ASAFRALAGGHVLGEQF
v_gene: TRBV9; CDR3aa: ASSPHLGQGGGGQY
v_gene: TRBV9; CDR3aa: ASSVELGGTGELF
v_gene: TRBV15; CDR3aa: ATSRDRGLVQQY
v_gene: TRBV5-4; CDR3aa: ASSHYTLRQSPGYGYT
v_gene: TRBV28; CDR3aa: ASKQGRYEQY
v_gene: TRBV14; CDR3aa: ASSRGTEETQY
v_gene: TRBV24-1; CDR3aa: ATSDFRGEQY
v_gene: TRBV4-2; CDR3aa: ASSQNRGSYEQY
v_gene: TRBV5-1; CDR3aa: ASSFLAGSKNEQY
v_gene: TRBV24-1; CDR3aa: ATSEGQGTSEQY
v_gene: TRBV9; CDR3aa: ASSPSGTGGTEAF
v_gene: TRBV7-2; CDR3aa: ASSLGAEQY
v_gene: TRBV24-1; CDR3aa: ATSGKLAGGSNTGELF
v_gene: TRBV5-8; CDR3aa: ASSFSGTGIGAYEQY
v_gene: TRBV28; CDR3aa: ASNPAGGPYEQY
v_gene: TRBV19; CDR3aa: ASSRGQGAGTGELF
v_gene: TRBV29-1; CDR3aa: SVNLAGGLYEQY
v_gene: TRBV11-2; CDR3aa: ASSLDLRGEQY
v_gene: TRBV3-1/TRBV3-2; CDR3aa: ASSPTSKEGEQF